This T cell receptor beta chain was retrieved from a study of T cell responses to AZD1222 COVID-19 vaccine. This clone was counted once. The junction departs from the called germline gene at one end, perhaps through a read error. Method: immunoSEQ multiplex PCR; TCRdb's copy keeps in-frame clones and lacks some. The sample yields about 180,000 clones, 75% to 90% seen once. This clonotype originated in an adult in good health. Sequencing was performed on peripheral blood, taken on day 0 of AZD1222 vaccination.

As DNA, the CDR3 is TGTGTCAGCAGCCCTGGAACCTTAACCCCCCCTGAAGCTTTCTTT. Translation: CVSSPGTLTPPEAFF. The V call is TRBV6-2 or TRBV6-3, the J call TRBJ1-1, with D hard to call. This CDR3 has 15 amino acids. Germline V lookup: CDR1 MNHEY, CDR2 SVGEGT.